A single T cell receptor beta chain is shown here with its context. As yet, its antigen is unknown. Profiled with immunoSEQ multiplex PCR; TCRdb holds only in-frame clones, not every one. The sample lists 150,000 or so clones; 89% were seen once. This sample stems from a study of cytomegalovirus exposure and HLA in healthy donors. At the level of the study: It was reported in a later analysis that the 120 validation repertoires used the same platform as the roughly 640 first-cohort repertoires. Findings and limits, study-wide: It was confirmed in vitro that a few of the CMV-associated chains were specific for CMV antigens.

The CDR3 has 14 amino acids. CDR1 MNHNY and CDR2 SVGAGI come from the germline V gene (reference sequence). The V segment lost 5 bases and the J segment 2 bases; nucleotides outside the gene matches: 0. The chain has TRBV6-6 and TRBJ2-7, with 13 positions matching TRBD2. The receptor was derived from a woman in her late teens or twenties in good health and CMV-seropositive. The specimen sequenced was PBMCs. The CDR3 sequence: CASSGTSGAYEQYF. In DNA form, the CDR3 reads TGTGCCAGCAGTGGGACTAGCGGGGCCTACGAGCAGTACTTC.